The source of this TCR beta chain is a study of T cells expressing NK-cell markers. At the level of the study: HCMV seropositivity characterized most of the eight sequenced donors, and seronegativity one.

As regards this clonotype: Its antigen is unidentified.

The V gene's germline CDR1 is LGHNT and CDR2 FRNRAP. The CDR3 runs 12 residues. The study's findings and limits: Dominant NKG2C+ clonotypes in about 6 donors made up about 1.0-7.0% of CD8+ T cells. Whether expanded NKG2C+ T cell clones recognized HCMV stayed uncertain.

UMIs were included in TCR beta cDNA generated by 5'RACE template switching. One entry per CDR3 protein, without DNA, is what TCRdb gives after re-calling the 5' RACE reads. The sample data list about 300,000 distinct CDR3 sequences. Sequenced input: blood T cells: a sorted CD56 or NKG2C T cell subset, CD4+ or CD8+ T cells, or bulk PBMC T cells (not recorded which). The TCR was taken from a woman between 18 and 70 years old in good health. The rearrangement joins TRBV12-5 to TRBJ2-2. The CDR3: CASGLRAGELFF.